This is a list of T cell receptor beta chains from one sample in a study of a mutant IDH1 vaccine in newly diagnosed glioma. Clones were read by immunoSEQ multiplex PCR, and TCRdb kept only the in-frame ones, dropping some. The repertoire holds approximately 100,000 clones, with around 90% as singletons. This sample comprised PBMCs, obtained from a glioma patient treated with radiotherapy, temozolomide or both. The receptors shown here come from a woman aged 45-60 years with glioma. Each CDR3 is given with its conserved first and last residue. Each record gives: J gene, D gene, V gene, clone size, CDR3 DNA, CDR3 protein. D genes are given only for firm matches. Clone sizes are given selectively: once, few, many, or a class where the clone is expanded.

j_gene: TRBJ2-7
d_gene: TRBD2
v_gene: TRBV9
abundance: .
CDR3nt: TGTGCCAGCAGCCCCCAAAGCGGGAGGAGAGCTGGCGAGCAGTACTTC
CDR3aa: CASSPQSGRRAGEQYF

j_gene: TRBJ2-7
d_gene: TRBD1
v_gene: TRBV5-3
abundance: .
CDR3nt: TGTGCCAGAAGCTCTCGACAGGGGAGCTCCTACGAGCAGTACTTC
CDR3aa: CARSSRQGSSYEQYF

j_gene: TRBJ1-1
d_gene: TRBD1
v_gene: TRBV6-6
abundance: .
CDR3nt: TGTGCCAGCAGTTACTCCCGGACAGGGGATGCTTTCTTT
CDR3aa: CASSYSRTGDAFF

j_gene: TRBJ2-7
d_gene: TRBD1
v_gene: TRBV5-1
abundance: .
CDR3nt: TGCGCCAGCAGCATAGGACAGGGATCAATCTACGAGCAGTACTTC
CDR3aa: CASSIGQGSIYEQYF

j_gene: TRBJ2-3
d_gene: .
v_gene: TRBV30
abundance: .
CDR3nt: TGTGCCTGGAGTGTAACGGGGGCCAGGGCGGATACGCAGTATTTT
CDR3aa: CAWSVTGARADTQYF

j_gene: TRBJ2-7
d_gene: .
v_gene: TRBV6-1
abundance: .
CDR3nt: TGTGCCAGCAGTGAATGGGGCGGGGAAGGCTCCTACGAGCAGTACTTC
CDR3aa: CASSEWGGEGSYEQYF

j_gene: TRBJ1-1
d_gene: .
v_gene: TRBV30
abundance: few
CDR3nt: TGTGCCTGGCTGCCCCGGCAGAGAAAGAACACTGAAGCTTTCTTT
CDR3aa: CAWLPRQRKNTEAFF

j_gene: TRBJ2-3
d_gene: .
v_gene: TRBV27
abundance: .
CDR3nt: TGTGCCAGCAGTTTGCGCCCGGGCACAGATACGCAGTATTTT
CDR3aa: CASSLRPGTDTQYF

j_gene: TRBJ2-1
d_gene: TRBD2
v_gene: TRBV12-5
abundance: .
CDR3nt: TGTGCTAGTGGTTTGGGGACTAGCGGGAGAGATGAGCAGTTCTTC
CDR3aa: CASGLGTSGRDEQFF

j_gene: TRBJ2-7
d_gene: .
v_gene: TRBV6-5
abundance: .
CDR3nt: TGTGCCAGCAGTTACGCGGGAAACGCGTACGAGCAGTACTTC
CDR3aa: CASSYAGNAYEQYF

j_gene: TRBJ1-5
d_gene: .
v_gene: TRBV4-1
abundance: once
CDR3nt: TGCGCCAGCAGCCAAGGCGGATCCCCTAATCAGCCCCAGCATTTT
CDR3aa: CASSQGGSPNQPQHF

j_gene: TRBJ1-1
d_gene: .
v_gene: TRBV27
abundance: few
CDR3nt: TGTGCCAGCAGTCCCCAGCCAGCGAACACTGAAGCTTTCTTT
CDR3aa: CASSPQPANTEAFF

j_gene: TRBJ1-1
d_gene: .
v_gene: TRBV6-6
abundance: .
CDR3nt: TGTGCCAGCAGTTACTCCGGGATAGAAGACACTGAAGCTTTCTTT
CDR3aa: CASSYSGIEDTEAFF

j_gene: TRBJ2-1
d_gene: TRBD2
v_gene: TRBV5-1
abundance: .
CDR3nt: TGCGCCAGCAGCCCAACTAGCGGGAGGGAAGGCAATGAGCAGTTCTTC
CDR3aa: CASSPTSGREGNEQFF

j_gene: TRBJ2-5
d_gene: TRBD1
v_gene: TRBV27
abundance: once
CDR3nt: TGTGCCAGCTGGGACAGTCAAGAGACCCAGTACTTC
CDR3aa: CASWDSQETQYF

j_gene: TRBJ2-3
d_gene: TRBD1
v_gene: TRBV9
abundance: .
CDR3nt: TGTGCCAGCAGCGTAGGCCCACAGGGGGCGGTTGTTGATACGCAGTATTTT
CDR3aa: CASSVGPQGAVVDTQYF

j_gene: TRBJ1-5
d_gene: .
v_gene: TRBV19
abundance: few
CDR3nt: TGTGCCAGTAGTATGGATAGCTTTCAGCCCCAGCATTTT
CDR3aa: CASSMDSFQPQHF

j_gene: TRBJ2-3
d_gene: TRBD2
v_gene: TRBV11-2
abundance: .
CDR3nt: TGTGCCAGCAGCTCTATGGGGGGGGACACAGATACGCAGTATTTT
CDR3aa: CASSSMGGDTDTQYF

j_gene: TRBJ2-5
d_gene: .
v_gene: TRBV5-1
abundance: .
CDR3nt: TGCGCCAGCAGCTTGGATGAGACCCAGTACTTC
CDR3aa: CASSLDETQYF

j_gene: TRBJ2-1
d_gene: .
v_gene: TRBV29-1
abundance: .
CDR3nt: TGCAGCGTTGAAACTTCCGACTCCTACAATGAGCAGTTCTTC
CDR3aa: CSVETSDSYNEQFF

j_gene: TRBJ1-1
d_gene: .
v_gene: TRBV5-6
abundance: .
CDR3nt: TGTGCCAGCAGCTTGGCCCAGAGGGTAAGGAACACTGAAGCTTTCTTT
CDR3aa: CASSLAQRVRNTEAFF

j_gene: TRBJ1-3
d_gene: .
v_gene: TRBV11-2
abundance: .
CDR3nt: TGTGCCAGCAGCTTAGTCCCCGGAAACACCATATATTTT
CDR3aa: CASSLVPGNTIYF

j_gene: TRBJ2-1
d_gene: .
v_gene: TRBV2
abundance: .
CDR3nt: TGTGCCAGCAAATACGGGGGAAGATTGGAAGGTGAGCAGTTCTTC
CDR3aa: CASKYGGRLEGEQFF

j_gene: TRBJ2-7
d_gene: TRBD2
v_gene: TRBV7-9
abundance: .
CDR3nt: TGTGCCAGCACCTCGCCATTGGGAAGCGGGAGGGCCAGGCTGGAGCAGTACTTC
CDR3aa: CASTSPLGSGRARLEQYF

j_gene: TRBJ1-5
d_gene: TRBD1
v_gene: TRBV27
abundance: .
CDR3nt: TGTGCCAGCAGTTCTATAGGGACAGGAGGTCAGCCCCAGCATTTT
CDR3aa: CASSSIGTGGQPQHF

j_gene: TRBJ2-1
d_gene: .
v_gene: TRBV30
abundance: .
CDR3nt: TGTGCCTGGAGTTTAGGTTGGACAAAATCAAACAATGAGCAGTTCTTC
CDR3aa: CAWSLGWTKSNNEQFF

j_gene: TRBJ2-5
d_gene: .
v_gene: TRBV9
abundance: .
CDR3nt: TGTGCCAGCAGCGCGACCGTCCACCAAGAGACCCAGTACTTC
CDR3aa: CASSATVHQETQYF

j_gene: TRBJ2-1
d_gene: TRBD2
v_gene: TRBV5-1
abundance: .
CDR3nt: TGCGCCAGCAGCTTGACTAGCGGGAGCCTCAATGAGCAGTTCTTC
CDR3aa: CASSLTSGSLNEQFF

j_gene: TRBJ2-5
d_gene: .
v_gene: TRBV20-1
abundance: .
CDR3nt: TGCAGTGGGCAGCTTCAAGAGACCCAGTACTTC
CDR3aa: CSGQLQETQYF

j_gene: TRBJ1-6
d_gene: .
v_gene: TRBV30
abundance: .
CDR3nt: TGTGCCTGGACGAGACTTGATAATTCACCCCTCCACTTT
CDR3aa: CAWTRLDNSPLHF

j_gene: TRBJ2-7
d_gene: TRBD2
v_gene: TRBV9
abundance: .
CDR3nt: TGTGCCAGCAGCCCCTCTAGCGGGAGATACGAGCAGTACTTC
CDR3aa: CASSPSSGRYEQYF

j_gene: TRBJ1-2
d_gene: TRBD1
v_gene: TRBV15
abundance: .
CDR3nt: TGTGCCACCAGCCAATCCGGGACAGGAGGGTCTGGCTACACCTTC
CDR3aa: CATSQSGTGGSGYTF

j_gene: TRBJ2-4
d_gene: TRBD2
v_gene: TRBV11-2
abundance: .
CDR3nt: TGTGCCAGCAGCCGTAGCGGGAGGGCCAAAAACATTCAGTACTTC
CDR3aa: CASSRSGRAKNIQYF

j_gene: TRBJ2-5
d_gene: .
v_gene: TRBV30
abundance: .
CDR3nt: TGTGCCTGGAGTGGGTTTAGTCAAGAGACCCAGTACTTC
CDR3aa: CAWSGFSQETQYF

j_gene: TRBJ2-1
d_gene: TRBD1
v_gene: TRBV9
abundance: .
CDR3nt: TGTGCCAGCAGCGGACTTGGACAGGGGGCTGGGGATGAGCAGTTCTTC
CDR3aa: CASSGLGQGAGDEQFF

j_gene: TRBJ2-7
d_gene: .
v_gene: TRBV5-1
abundance: .
CDR3nt: TGCGCCAGCAGCTTGGTTCCAGACTCCTACGAGCAGTACTTC
CDR3aa: CASSLVPDSYEQYF

j_gene: TRBJ2-3
d_gene: .
v_gene: TRBV25-1
abundance: once
CDR3nt: TGTGCCAGCAGTGAACTCGGGACGGTTCACGATACGCAGTATTTT
CDR3aa: CASSELGTVHDTQYF

j_gene: TRBJ2-3
d_gene: .
v_gene: TRBV30
abundance: once
CDR3nt: TGTGCCTGGAGTCCCCCGTCTACGTTCGGAGATACGCAGTATTTT
CDR3aa: CAWSPPSTFGDTQYF

j_gene: TRBJ2-2
d_gene: TRBD1
v_gene: TRBV2
abundance: .
CDR3nt: TGTGCCAGCAGTACGGGACAGGGGAAGGTGGGGGAGCTGTTTTTT
CDR3aa: CASSTGQGKVGELFF

j_gene: TRBJ2-7
d_gene: .
v_gene: TRBV13
abundance: .
CDR3nt: TGTGCCAGCGGAGAGGGCAGGGCCGACGGCCTTTACTACGAGCAGTACTTC
CDR3aa: CASGEGRADGLYYEQYF

j_gene: TRBJ2-1
d_gene: .
v_gene: TRBV27
abundance: .
CDR3nt: TGTGCCAGCAGTTTAGGGCAGGGCCTCTACAATGAGCAGTTCTTC
CDR3aa: CASSLGQGLYNEQFF